A single T cell receptor beta chain is shown here with its context. Treatment: 15 to 20 received Ad26.COV2.S at low or high dose, single or two shots; several received placebo; per-sample allocation not given. Collection of samples fell on day 63 after the first vaccine or placebo injection. The CDR3 is made up of 20 amino acids. Unmatched junction bases numbered 18, after V lost 3 bases and J lost 2 bases. The V gene's germline CDR1 is MNHEY and CDR2 SMNVEV (reference sequence). The data are from a study of Ad26.COV2.S vaccination and SARS-CoV-2 variants. Study-level information: The study gave Ad26.COV2.S intramuscularly, once or twice 56 days apart.

Clones were read by immunoSEQ multiplex PCR, and TCRdb kept only the in-frame ones, dropping some. The sample consists of 440,000 or so clones, 90% of them appearing once. This chain links TRBV27 with TRBJ1-4; 7 bases are shared with TRBD1. The receptor was isolated from a person between 18 and 59 years old who received the Ad26.COV2.S COVID-19 vaccine or a placebo. Sequencing was performed on peripheral blood, taken in a trial of Ad26.COV2.S vaccine versus placebo. The CDR3 spells CASSFLPPTGLSLTNEKLFF. Here the CDR3 DNA reads TGTGCCAGCAGTTTCCTCCCTCCGACAGGGTTATCCTTGACTAATGAAAAACTGTTTTTT. The complete variable domain, with remaining parts taken from reference TRBV27 and TRBJ1-4, reads EAQVTQNPRYLITVTGKKLTVTCSQNMNHEYMSWYRQDPGLGLRQIYYSMNVEVTDKGDVPEGYKVSRKEKRNFPLILESPSPNQTSLYFCASSFLPPTGLSLTNEKLFFGSGTQLSVL.